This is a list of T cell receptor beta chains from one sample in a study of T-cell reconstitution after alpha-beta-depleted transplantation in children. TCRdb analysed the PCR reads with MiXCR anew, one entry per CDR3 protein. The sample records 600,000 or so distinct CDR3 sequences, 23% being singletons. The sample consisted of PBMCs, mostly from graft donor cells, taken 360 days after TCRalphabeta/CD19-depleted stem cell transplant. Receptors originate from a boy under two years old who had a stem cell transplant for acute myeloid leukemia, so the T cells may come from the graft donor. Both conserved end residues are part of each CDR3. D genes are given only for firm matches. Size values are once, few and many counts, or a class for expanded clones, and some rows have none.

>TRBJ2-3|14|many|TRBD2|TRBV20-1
CSATAGGSSHTQYF
TGCAGTGCTACAGCGGGGGGCTCGTCTCATACGCAGTATTTT
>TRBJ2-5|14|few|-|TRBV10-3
CAISGWAEQETQYF
TGTGCCATCTCGGGTTGGGCGGAGCAAGAGACCCAGTACTTC
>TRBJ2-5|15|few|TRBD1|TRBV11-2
CASSRLGQIQETQYF
TGTGCCAGCAGCCGCCTGGGACAGATTCAAGAGACCCAGTACTTC
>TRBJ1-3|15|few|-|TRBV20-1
CSARDSGTSGNTIYF
TGCAGTGCTAGGGACAGTGGGACCTCTGGAAACACCATATATTTT
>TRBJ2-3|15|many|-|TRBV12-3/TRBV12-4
CASSQTGAGTDTQYF
TGTGCCAGCAGCCAAACGGGGGCTGGGACAGATACGCAGTATTTT
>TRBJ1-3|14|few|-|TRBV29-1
CSVEENRAGNTIYF
TGCAGCGTTGAAGAAAACCGGGCAGGGAACACCATATATTTT
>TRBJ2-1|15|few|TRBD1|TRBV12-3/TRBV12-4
CASSLEGATYNEQFF
TGTGCCAGCAGTTTAGAGGGGGCTACCTACAATGAGCAGTTCTTC
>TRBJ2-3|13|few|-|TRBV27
CASGSGSTDTQYF
TGTGCCAGCGGATCGGGGTCCACAGATACGCAGTATTTT
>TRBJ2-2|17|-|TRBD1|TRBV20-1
CSARDPERQGYTGELFF
TGCAGTGCTAGAGATCCGGAGAGACAGGGCTACACCGGGGAGCTGTTTTTT
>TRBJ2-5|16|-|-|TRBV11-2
CASSLRGGAFLETQYF
TGTGCCAGCAGCTTAAGGGGGGGGGCTTTTCTTGAGACCCAGTACTTC
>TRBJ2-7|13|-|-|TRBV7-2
CASSFWDPYEQYF
TGTGCCAGCAGCTTCTGGGATCCCTACGAGCAGTACTTC
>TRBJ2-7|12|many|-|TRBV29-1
CSVGGPPNEQYF
TGCAGCGTCGGGGGGCCTCCCAACGAGCAGTACTTC
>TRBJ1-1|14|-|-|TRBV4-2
CASSQETRGTEAFF
TGTGCCAGCAGCCAAGAGACACGAGGCACTGAAGCTTTCTTT
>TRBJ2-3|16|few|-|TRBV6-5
CASSSSPLGSTDTQYF
TGTGCCAGCAGTTCCAGCCCTTTGGGGTCGACAGATACGCAGTATTTT
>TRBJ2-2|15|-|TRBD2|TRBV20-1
CSAPRGGGGTGELFF
TGCAGTGCACCTCGGGGGGGCGGGGGCACCGGGGAGCTGTTTTTT
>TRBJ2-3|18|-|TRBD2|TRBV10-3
CAISEDLAGGPSTDTQYF
TGTGCCATCAGTGAGGATCTAGCGGGGGGCCCTAGCACAGATACGCAGTATTTT
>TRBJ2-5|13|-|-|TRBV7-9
CASSNLLVETQYF
TGTGCCAGCAGCAATTTATTGGTCGAGACCCAGTACTTC
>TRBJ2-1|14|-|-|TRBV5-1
CASSRSEGGNEQFF
TGCGCCAGCAGCCGTTCAGAGGGCGGCAATGAGCAGTTCTTC
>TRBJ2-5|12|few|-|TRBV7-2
CAIDGQQETQYF
TGTGCTATCGACGGGCAGCAAGAGACCCAGTACTTC
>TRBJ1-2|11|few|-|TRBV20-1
CSVVQINGYTF
TGCAGTGTAGTCCAGATTAATGGCTACACCTTC
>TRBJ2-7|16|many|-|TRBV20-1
CSAREGGAGGRYEQYF
TGCAGTGCTAGAGAGGGAGGGGCAGGGGGCCGGTACGAGCAGTACTTC
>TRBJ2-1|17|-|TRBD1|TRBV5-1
CASSLMRGQGIWNEQFF
TGCGCCAGCAGCTTGATGAGGGGGCAGGGGATATGGAATGAGCAGTTCTTC
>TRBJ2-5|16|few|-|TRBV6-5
CASSYGGGDLQETQYF
TGTGCCAGCAGTTACGGCGGAGGGGATTTACAAGAGACCCAGTACTTC
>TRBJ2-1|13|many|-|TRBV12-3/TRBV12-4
CASSLFGQNEQFF
TGTGCCAGCAGTTTATTTGGGCAAAATGAGCAGTTCTTC
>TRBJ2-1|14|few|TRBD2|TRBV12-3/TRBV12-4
CASSFAGVDNEQFF
TGTGCCAGCAGTTTTGCGGGGGTCGATAATGAGCAGTTCTTC
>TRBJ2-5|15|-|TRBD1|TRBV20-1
CSARDGQGVRETQYF
TGCAGTGCTAGAGATGGACAGGGTGTGAGAGAGACCCAGTACTTC
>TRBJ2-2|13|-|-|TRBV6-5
CASSYTRGEELFF
TGTGCCAGCAGTTACACCAGGGGGGAGGAGCTGTTTTTT
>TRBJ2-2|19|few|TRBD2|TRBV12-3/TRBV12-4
CAICLVASGVGQGPGELFF
TGTGCCATCTGTTTAGTGGCTAGCGGCGTCGGGCAGGGACCCGGGGAGCTGTTTTTT
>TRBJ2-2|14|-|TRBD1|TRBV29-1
CSVEGGQGTGELFF
TGCAGCGTTGAAGGGGGACAGGGGACCGGGGAGCTGTTTTTT
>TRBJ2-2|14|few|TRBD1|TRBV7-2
CASRVDRDAGELFF
TGTGCCAGCAGGGTGGACAGGGACGCCGGGGAGCTGTTTTTT
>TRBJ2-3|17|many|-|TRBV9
CASSVEVGAPSTDTQYF
TGTGCCAGCAGCGTAGAAGTAGGGGCACCTAGCACAGATACGCAGTATTTT
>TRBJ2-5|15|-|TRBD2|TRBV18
CASSTFPGLQETQYF
TGTGCCAGCTCAACCTTTCCGGGACTACAAGAGACCCAGTACTTC
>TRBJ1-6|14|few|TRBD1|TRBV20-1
CSARRPQGGSPLHF
TGCAGTGCTAGACGGCCCCAGGGGGGTTCACCCCTCCACTTT
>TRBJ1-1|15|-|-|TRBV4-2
CASSQGGRGNTEAFF
TGTGCCAGCAGCCAAGGGGGCAGGGGCAACACTGAAGCTTTCTTT
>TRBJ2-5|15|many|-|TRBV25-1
CASSESTARKETQYF
TGTGCCAGCAGTGAGTCGACAGCAAGAAAAGAGACCCAGTACTTC
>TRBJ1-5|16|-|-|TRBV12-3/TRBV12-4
CASSFFQYSSNQPQHF
TGTGCCAGCAGTTTTTTCCAATACTCCAGCAATCAGCCCCAGCATTTT
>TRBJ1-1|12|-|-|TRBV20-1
CSARFGRIEAFF
TGCAGTGCTAGATTCGGACGGATTGAAGCTTTCTTT
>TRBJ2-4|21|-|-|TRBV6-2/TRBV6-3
CASSRGRGGWGGTLAKNIQYF
TGTGCCAGCAGCCGTGGTCGTGGGGGGTGGGGAGGAACACTAGCCAAAAACATTCAGTACTTC
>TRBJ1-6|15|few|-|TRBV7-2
CASSLVFGGNSPLHF
TGTGCCAGCAGCTTAGTATTCGGGGGGAATTCACCCCTCCACTTT
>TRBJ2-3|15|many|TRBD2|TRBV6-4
CATRAGAGPADTQYF
TGTGCCACAAGAGCGGGGGCCGGCCCTGCAGATACGCAGTATTTT